A selection of T cell receptor beta chains follows, all from one sample in a study of blood T cell repertoires in COVID-19. TCRdb's copy holds only in-frame clones and misses some; the assay was immunoSEQ multiplex PCR. The profile shows approximately 100,000 clones, 85% to 90% of them singletons. Sequencing was done on a sample of peripheral blood. These receptors came from a human donor in a cohort sampled during active COVID-19. The CDR3 runs from the conserved cysteine through the conserved F or W.

j_call | cdr3_length | v_call | cdr3_aa
TRBJ2-1 | 13 | TRBV2 | CASLREQNNEQFF
TRBJ1-2 | 12 | TRBV19 | CAGYTGIGGYTF
TRBJ2-4 | 14 | TRBV6-2/TRBV6-3 | CASSYTSGQNIQYF
TRBJ1-1 | 14 | TRBV9 | CASTKGGDTTEAFF
TRBJ1-6 | 14 | TRBV19 | CASRWDSINSPLHF
TRBJ2-1 | 14 | TRBV3-1/TRBV3-2 | CASSLLAGGNEQFF
TRBJ2-1 | 14 | TRBV3-1/TRBV3-2 | CASSQSSGGNEQFF
TRBJ2-1 | 20 | TRBV9 | CASSARGGLAGEGSYNEQFF
TRBJ2-1 | 13 | TRBV5-1 | CASSLGTANEQFF
TRBJ1-4 | 16 | TRBV6-1 | CASSDSQGGPNEKLFF
TRBJ2-7 | 12 | TRBV12-3/TRBV12-4 | CASSFAGSEQYF
TRBJ2-2 | 16 | TRBV7-9 | CASSPGLAGNTGELFF
TRBJ2-2 | 15 | TRBV5-1 | CASSFSGMGSGELFF
TRBJ2-1 | 18 | TRBV7-6 | CASSLGVSGKLSGDEQFF
TRBJ1-5 | 18 | TRBV19 | CASSIWGTGGTSNQPQHF
TRBJ2-7 | 14 | TRBV7-9 | CASSFMGQSYEQYF
TRBJ2-3 | 16 | TRBV4-3 | CASSQGPRTGTDTQYF
TRBJ2-2 | 14 | TRBV7-8 | CASSLVSYTGELFF
TRBJ1-5 | 17 | TRBV27 | CASPEAVPVYSNQPQHF
TRBJ2-7 | 16 | TRBV5-1 | CASSLRAGQSPYEQYF
TRBJ1-1 | 14 | TRBV19 | CASSIPPMTGEAFF
TRBJ2-1 | 16 | TRBV4-1 | CASSQAYAVLYNEQFF
TRBJ2-7 | 15 | TRBV15 | CATRHPQGGIEEQYF
TRBJ1-2 | 13 | TRBV24-1 | CATSTTDKGGYTF
TRBJ1-5 | 18 | TRBV19 | CASSILGGAAYSNQPQHF
TRBJ1-1 | 15 | TRBV7-8 | CASSLARGENTEAFF
TRBJ2-1 | 16 | TRBV5-6 | CASSLITGEIYNEQFF
TRBJ2-2 | 16 | TRBV5-4 | CASSPESRGAGGELFF
TRBJ2-7 | 13 | TRBV18 | CASSPIRSYEQYF
TRBJ2-7 | 12 | TRBV5-4 | CASSLNLYEQYF
TRBJ2-7 | 13 | TRBV11-3 | CASSRAGSYEQYF
TRBJ2-2 | 15 | TRBV7-8 | CASSPLAENTGELFF
TRBJ2-5 | 16 | TRBV7-2 | CASSSRLAGPKETQYF
TRBJ2-2 | 15 | TRBV12-5 | CASGLGTGGAGELFF
TRBJ1-2 | 14 | TRBV28 | CASSPHTGYYGYTF
TRBJ2-3 | 18 | TRBV19 | CASSIYLVGAGGTDTQYF
TRBJ2-3 | 16 | TRBV6-4 | CASSVMASGATDTQYF
TRBJ1-4 | 15 | TRBV15 | CATSRGSATNEKLFF
TRBJ2-1 | 15 | TRBV24-1 | CATSYWRGGSNEQFF
TRBJ2-3 | 14 | TRBV4-1 | CASRSGSLADTQYF
TRBJ2-7 | 15 | TRBV28 | CASSLFGTGAYEQYF
TRBJ2-1 | 13 | TRBV27 | CASSWGQYNEQFF
TRBJ2-3 | 19 | TRBV19 | CASSLTGTSGRPLTDTQYF
TRBJ1-1 | 13 | TRBV24-1 | CATSVGAGTEAFF
TRBJ2-2 | 15 | TRBV5-6 | CASSLTGPSTGELFF
TRBJ2-2 | 17 | TRBV19 | CASSTPGLAVNTGELFF
TRBJ1-6 | 15 | TRBV5-4 | CASSWGQGANSPLHF
TRBJ2-1 | 11 | TRBV6-6 | CASSYGPEQFF
TRBJ1-6 | 15 | TRBV25-1 | CASTLAGPYNSPLHF
TRBJ1-1 | 13 | TRBV7-9 | CASSLQGNTEAFF
TRBJ2-3 | 16 | TRBV14 | CASSQSLAGITDTQYF
TRBJ2-5 | 16 | TRBV11-2 | CASSAAGGRALETQYF
TRBJ1-5 | 14 | TRBV7-8 | CASSPSRVAQPQHF
TRBJ2-7 | 13 | TRBV20-1 | CSASTGGSYEQYF
TRBJ1-3 | 14 | TRBV9 | CASSAQTYGNTIYF
TRBJ1-2 | 18 | TRBV9 | CASSVGEGDRDRSYGYTF
TRBJ2-5 | 15 | TRBV9 | CASSAGGPIYETQYF
TRBJ2-5 | 13 | TRBV11-1 | CASSLSRQETQYF
TRBJ1-5 | 16 | TRBV5-1 | CASSLTPVGNNQPQHF
TRBJ2-7 | 16 | TRBV5-5 | CASSHDRGSSSYEQYF